A selection of T cell receptor beta chains follows, all from one sample in a study of response to subunit inactivated influenza vaccine. TCRdb reprocessed the RT-PCR reads with MiXCR, giving one entry per CDR3 protein. The sample has about 650,000 distinct CDR3 sequences, about 14% seen once. This specimen consisted of PBMCs from blood, obtained around 15 days before vaccination. These receptor sequences come from a man in his fifties who received an inactivated influenza vaccine. Each CDR3 is given with its conserved first and last residue. D genes are given only for firm matches. The size field is filled for only some rows; it gives once, few, many or a size class.

abundance: few
v_gene: TRBV7-2
j_gene: TRBJ2-5
d_gene: TRBD2
CDR3aa: CASSFASGRLTETQYF
CDR3nt: TGTGCCAGCAGCTTTGCTAGCGGGAGGTTGACGGAGACCCAGTACTTC

abundance: many
v_gene: TRBV7-2
j_gene: TRBJ2-7
d_gene: TRBD1
CDR3aa: CASSFRPTGPSYEQYF
CDR3nt: TGTGCCAGCAGCTTCCGACCGACAGGGCCCTCCTACGAGCAGTACTTC

abundance: .
v_gene: TRBV10-3
j_gene: TRBJ2-5
d_gene: TRBD2
CDR3aa: CAISETSGSQETQYF
CDR3nt: TGTGCCATCAGTGAGACTAGCGGGAGCCAAGAGACCCAGTACTTC

abundance: .
v_gene: TRBV9
j_gene: TRBJ2-1
d_gene: .
CDR3aa: CASSPNSRESSYNEQFF
CDR3nt: TGTGCCAGCAGCCCTAACTCGAGGGAGTCCTCCTACAATGAGCAGTTCTTC

abundance: .
v_gene: TRBV7-2
j_gene: TRBJ2-3
d_gene: .
CDR3aa: CASSKLEEVDTQYF
CDR3nt: TGTGCCAGCAGCAAACTAGAGGAAGTAGATACGCAGTATTTT

abundance: .
v_gene: TRBV4-1
j_gene: TRBJ2-3
d_gene: TRBD2
CDR3aa: CASSQYPAGTSGGTSTDTQYF
CDR3nt: TGCGCCAGCAGCCAGTACCCCGCCGGGACTAGCGGTGGTACTAGCACAGATACGCAGTATTTT

abundance: .
v_gene: TRBV20-1
j_gene: TRBJ2-3
d_gene: TRBD2
CDR3aa: CSAYFISGSRTDTQYF
CDR3nt: TGCAGTGCTTATTTCATTAGCGGGAGTCGCACAGATACGCAGTATTTT

abundance: few
v_gene: TRBV28
j_gene: TRBJ1-2
d_gene: TRBD1
CDR3aa: CASSLTGGQGNGYTF
CDR3nt: TGTGCCAGCAGTTTAACAGGAGGACAGGGGAACGGCTACACCTTC

abundance: .
v_gene: TRBV11-2
j_gene: TRBJ2-5
d_gene: .
CDR3aa: CASSLWATQTQETQYF
CDR3nt: TGTGCCAGCAGCTTATGGGCAACACAGACCCAAGAGACCCAGTACTTC

abundance: .
v_gene: TRBV6-1
j_gene: TRBJ1-1
d_gene: .
CDR3aa: CASSRSTGEGAFF
CDR3nt: TGTGCCAGCAGTCGATCAACCGGAGAGGGAGCTTTCTTT

abundance: many
v_gene: TRBV24-1
j_gene: TRBJ1-1
d_gene: TRBD1
CDR3aa: CATSDGQGRPEAFF
CDR3nt: TGTGCCACCAGTGATGGACAGGGGAGGCCTGAAGCTTTCTTT

abundance: few
v_gene: TRBV27
j_gene: TRBJ1-1
d_gene: .
CDR3aa: CASSLRGLGTEAFF
CDR3nt: TGTGCCAGCAGTTTGCGGGGGCTGGGCACTGAAGCTTTCTTT

abundance: .
v_gene: TRBV7-2
j_gene: TRBJ2-5
d_gene: .
CDR3aa: CASSPQGETQYF
CDR3nt: TGTGCCAGCAGCCCCCAGGGGGAGACCCAGTACTTC

abundance: .
v_gene: TRBV28
j_gene: TRBJ2-7
d_gene: .
CDR3aa: CASSFRQRSYEQYF
CDR3nt: TGTGCCAGCAGTTTCCGACAAAGATCCTACGAGCAGTACTTC

abundance: few
v_gene: TRBV10-3
j_gene: TRBJ1-2
d_gene: .
CDR3aa: CASGTDYGYTF
CDR3nt: TGTGCCAGCGGGACGGACTATGGCTACACCTTC

abundance: few
v_gene: TRBV7-3
j_gene: TRBJ2-7
d_gene: TRBD2
CDR3aa: CASSPTAGASPTEQYF
CDR3nt: TGTGCCAGCAGCCCAACAGCGGGAGCCTCCCCAACGGAGCAGTACTTC

abundance: .
v_gene: TRBV3-1
j_gene: TRBJ2-3
d_gene: .
CDR3aa: CASSQGRGEKGDTQYF
CDR3nt: TGTGCCAGCAGCCAGGGAAGGGGGGAAAAAGGAGATACGCAGTATTTT

abundance: .
v_gene: TRBV27
j_gene: TRBJ2-7
d_gene: .
CDR3aa: CASTHILDTPYSYEQYF
CDR3nt: TGTGCCAGCACCCACATTCTGGACACTCCTTACTCCTACGAGCAGTACTTC

abundance: .
v_gene: TRBV6-1
j_gene: TRBJ2-1
d_gene: TRBD2
CDR3aa: CASARLAFNEQFF
CDR3nt: TGTGCCAGCGCCAGACTAGCTTTCAATGAGCAGTTCTTC

abundance: .
v_gene: TRBV11-3
j_gene: TRBJ2-5
d_gene: .
CDR3aa: CASSARGQSLETQYF
CDR3nt: TGTGCCAGCAGCGCCCGAGGACAGTCATTAGAGACCCAGTACTTC

abundance: .
v_gene: TRBV12-3/TRBV12-4
j_gene: TRBJ2-5
d_gene: TRBD1
CDR3aa: CASSLNTGGRETQYF
CDR3nt: TGTGCCAGCAGTTTAAACACAGGGGGCCGTGAGACCCAGTACTTC

abundance: few
v_gene: TRBV29-1
j_gene: TRBJ2-1
d_gene: .
CDR3aa: CSVSNRQSRQFF
CDR3nt: TGCAGCGTTTCCAATCGACAGAGCCGGCAGTTCTTC

abundance: .
v_gene: TRBV5-1
j_gene: TRBJ2-7
d_gene: TRBD1
CDR3aa: CASSLAPLTGSSYEQYF
CDR3nt: TGCGCCAGCAGCTTGGCCCCCCTGACAGGGAGCTCCTACGAGCAGTACTTC

abundance: many
v_gene: TRBV11-2
j_gene: TRBJ2-1
d_gene: .
CDR3aa: CASSLGLMSIEQFF
CDR3nt: TGTGCCAGCAGCTTAGGGTTAATGAGTATTGAGCAGTTCTTC

abundance: many
v_gene: TRBV28
j_gene: TRBJ2-1
d_gene: TRBD2
CDR3aa: CASSFLAVRYNEQFF
CDR3nt: TGTGCCAGCAGTTTTCTAGCGGTGAGATACAATGAGCAGTTCTTC

abundance: .
v_gene: TRBV4-3
j_gene: TRBJ2-1
d_gene: .
CDR3aa: CASSQLQGAEQFF
CDR3nt: TGCGCCAGCAGCCAGTTACAGGGCGCTGAGCAGTTCTTC

abundance: .
v_gene: TRBV27
j_gene: TRBJ2-7
d_gene: .
CDR3aa: CASSFWGSAYEQYF
CDR3nt: TGTGCCAGCAGTTTTTGGGGGAGCGCCTACGAGCAGTACTTC

abundance: few
v_gene: TRBV6-2/TRBV6-3
j_gene: TRBJ2-3
d_gene: .
CDR3aa: CASNYQGFGVTGTDTQYF
CDR3nt: TGTGCCAGCAACTACCAGGGTTTTGGGGTAACTGGCACAGATACGCAGTATTTT

abundance: .
v_gene: TRBV20-1
j_gene: TRBJ2-5
d_gene: TRBD1
CDR3aa: CSAYSGTGRETQYF
CDR3nt: TGCAGTGCGTATTCTGGGACAGGGAGAGAGACCCAGTACTTC

abundance: .
v_gene: TRBV6-2/TRBV6-3
j_gene: TRBJ2-5
d_gene: .
CDR3aa: CASKSFQETQYF
CDR3nt: TGTGCCAGCAAGTCCTTCCAAGAGACCCAGTACTTC

abundance: .
v_gene: TRBV4-2
j_gene: TRBJ2-2
d_gene: TRBD2
CDR3aa: CASSRPGTSGRVSTGELFF
CDR3nt: TGTGCCAGCAGCCGTCCCGGGACTAGCGGGAGGGTTTCCACCGGGGAGCTGTTTTTT